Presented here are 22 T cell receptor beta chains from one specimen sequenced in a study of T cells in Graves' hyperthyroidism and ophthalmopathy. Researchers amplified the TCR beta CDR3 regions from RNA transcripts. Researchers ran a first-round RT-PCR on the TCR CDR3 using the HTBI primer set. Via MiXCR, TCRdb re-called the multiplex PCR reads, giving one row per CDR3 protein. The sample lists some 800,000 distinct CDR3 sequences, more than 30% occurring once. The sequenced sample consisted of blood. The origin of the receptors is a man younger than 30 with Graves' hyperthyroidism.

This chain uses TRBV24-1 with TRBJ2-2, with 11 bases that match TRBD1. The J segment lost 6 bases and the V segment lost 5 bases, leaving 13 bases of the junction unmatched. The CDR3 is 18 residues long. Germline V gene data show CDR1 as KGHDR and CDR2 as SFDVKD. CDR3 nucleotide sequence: TGTGCCACCAGTGGTCCGCAGGACAGGGGGCGGGTATCCGGGGAGCTGTTTTTT. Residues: CATSGPQDRGRVSGELFF.

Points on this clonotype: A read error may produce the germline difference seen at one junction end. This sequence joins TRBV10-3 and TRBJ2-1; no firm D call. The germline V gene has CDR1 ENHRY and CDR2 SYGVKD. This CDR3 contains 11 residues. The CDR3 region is CAISEGNGQFF. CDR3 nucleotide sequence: TGTGCCATCAGTGAGGGGAATGGGCAGTTCTTC.

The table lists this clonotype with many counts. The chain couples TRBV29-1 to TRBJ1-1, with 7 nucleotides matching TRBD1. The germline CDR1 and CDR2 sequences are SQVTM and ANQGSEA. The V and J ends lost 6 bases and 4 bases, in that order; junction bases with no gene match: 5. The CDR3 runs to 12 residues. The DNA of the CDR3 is TGCAGCGTGGGCAGGGGGACCACTGAAGCTTTCTTT. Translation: CSVGRGTTEAFF.

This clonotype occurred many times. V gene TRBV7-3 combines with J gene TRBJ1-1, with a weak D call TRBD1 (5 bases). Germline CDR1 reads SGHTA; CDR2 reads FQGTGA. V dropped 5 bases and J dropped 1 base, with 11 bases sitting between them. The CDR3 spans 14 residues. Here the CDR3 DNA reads TGTGCCAGCAGCCCGGGCGGGGCGAACACTGAAGCTTTCTTT. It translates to CASSPGGANTEAFF.

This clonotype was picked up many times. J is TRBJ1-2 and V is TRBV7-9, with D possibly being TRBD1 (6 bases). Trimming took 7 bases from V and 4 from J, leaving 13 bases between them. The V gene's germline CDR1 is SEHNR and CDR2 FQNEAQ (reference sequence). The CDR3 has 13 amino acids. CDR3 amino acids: CASTSDSLYGYTF. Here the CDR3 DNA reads TGTGCCAGCACTTCGGACAGCCTCTATGGCTACACCTTC.

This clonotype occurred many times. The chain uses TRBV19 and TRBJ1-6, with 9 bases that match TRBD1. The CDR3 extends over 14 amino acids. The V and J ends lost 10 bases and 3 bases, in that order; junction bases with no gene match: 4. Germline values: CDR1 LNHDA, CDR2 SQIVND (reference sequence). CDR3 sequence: CATLDRGYNSPLHF. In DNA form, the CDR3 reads TGTGCCACCTTGGACAGGGGCTATAATTCACCCCTCCACTTT.

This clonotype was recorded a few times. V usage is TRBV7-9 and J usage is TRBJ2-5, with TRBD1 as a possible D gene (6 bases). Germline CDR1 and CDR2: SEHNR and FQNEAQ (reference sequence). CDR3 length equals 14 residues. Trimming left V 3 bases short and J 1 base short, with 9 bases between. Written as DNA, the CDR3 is TGTGCCAGCAGCTTGAGGGACACCCAAGAGACCCAGTACTTC. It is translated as CASSLRDTQETQYF.

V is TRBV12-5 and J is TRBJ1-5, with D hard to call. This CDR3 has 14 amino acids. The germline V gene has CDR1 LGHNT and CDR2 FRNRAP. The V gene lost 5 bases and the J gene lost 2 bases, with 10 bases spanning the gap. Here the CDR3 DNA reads TGTGCTAGTGGTAGCGGGCTTGGCAATCAGCCCCAGCATTTT. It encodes CASGSGLGNQPQHF.

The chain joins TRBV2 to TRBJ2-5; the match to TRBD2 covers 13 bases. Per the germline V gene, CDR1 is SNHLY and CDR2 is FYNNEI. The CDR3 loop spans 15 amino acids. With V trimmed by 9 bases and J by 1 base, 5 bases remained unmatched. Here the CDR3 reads CARGLAGDPQETQYF. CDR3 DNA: TGTGCCAGAGGACTAGCGGGGGACCCCCAAGAGACCCAGTACTTC.

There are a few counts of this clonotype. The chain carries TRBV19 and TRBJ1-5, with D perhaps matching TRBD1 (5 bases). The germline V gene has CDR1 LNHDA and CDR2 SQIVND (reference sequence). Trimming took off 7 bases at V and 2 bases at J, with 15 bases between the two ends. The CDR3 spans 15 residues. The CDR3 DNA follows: TGTGCCAGTAATTCCGGGGCAGTGGGCAATCAGCCCCAGCATTTT. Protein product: CASNSGAVGNQPQHF.

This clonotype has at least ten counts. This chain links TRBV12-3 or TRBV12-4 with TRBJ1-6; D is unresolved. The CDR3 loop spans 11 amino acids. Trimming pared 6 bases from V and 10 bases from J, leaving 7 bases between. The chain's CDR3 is CASRASSPLHF. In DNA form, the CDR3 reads TGTGCCAGCAGGGCGTCCTCACCCCTCCACTTT.

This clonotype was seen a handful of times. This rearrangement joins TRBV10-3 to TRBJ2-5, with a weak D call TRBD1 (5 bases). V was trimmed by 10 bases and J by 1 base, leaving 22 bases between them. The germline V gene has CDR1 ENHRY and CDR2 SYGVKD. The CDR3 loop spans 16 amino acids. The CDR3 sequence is CASAIDWSRAQETQYF. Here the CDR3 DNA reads TGTGCCAGCGCTATCGACTGGAGCAGGGCCCAAGAGACCCAGTACTTC.

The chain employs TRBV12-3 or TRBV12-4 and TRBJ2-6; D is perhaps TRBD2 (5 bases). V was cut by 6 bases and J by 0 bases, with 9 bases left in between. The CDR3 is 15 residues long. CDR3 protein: CASSQLGSGANVLTF. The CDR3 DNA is TGTGCCAGCAGCCAACTAGGCTCTGGGGCCAACGTCCTGACTTTC.

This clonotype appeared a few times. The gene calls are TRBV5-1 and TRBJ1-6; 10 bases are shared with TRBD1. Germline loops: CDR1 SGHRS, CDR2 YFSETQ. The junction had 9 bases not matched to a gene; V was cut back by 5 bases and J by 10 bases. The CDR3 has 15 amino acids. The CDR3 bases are TGCGCCAGCAGACCACAGGGGACAGGGGACTCACCCCTCCACTTT. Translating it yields CASRPQGTGDSPLHF.

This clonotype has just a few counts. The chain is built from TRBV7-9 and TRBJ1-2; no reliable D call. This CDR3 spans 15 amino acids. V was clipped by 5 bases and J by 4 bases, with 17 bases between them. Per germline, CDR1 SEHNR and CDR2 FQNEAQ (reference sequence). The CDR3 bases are TGTGCCAGCAGCCCGTGGCTCTCGCGACGCTATGGCTACACCTTC. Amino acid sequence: CASSPWLSRRYGYTF.

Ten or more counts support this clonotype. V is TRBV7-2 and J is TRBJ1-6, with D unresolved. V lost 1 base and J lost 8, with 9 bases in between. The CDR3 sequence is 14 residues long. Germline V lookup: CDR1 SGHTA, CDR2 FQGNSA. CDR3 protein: CASSLESSHSPLHF. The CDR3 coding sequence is TGTGCCAGCAGCTTAGAGAGTTCTCATTCACCCCTCCACTTT.

CDR3 DNA sequence: TGCAGTGCTAAAGGGACTAGCGGGAGACCCCCCAGTCAAGAGACCCAGTACTTC. Translation: CSAKGTSGRPPSQETQYF. The rearrangement uses TRBV20-1 and TRBJ2-5, with 14 bases fitting TRBD2. This CDR3 is built from 18 residues. With 4 bases clipped from V and 2 bases from J, the junction kept 12 bases outside the gene matches. Per the germline V gene, CDR1 is DFQATT and CDR2 is SNEGSKA (reference sequence).

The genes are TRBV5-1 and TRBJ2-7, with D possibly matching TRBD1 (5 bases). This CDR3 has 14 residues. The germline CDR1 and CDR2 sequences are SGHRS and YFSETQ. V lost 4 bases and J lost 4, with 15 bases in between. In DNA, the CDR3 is TGCGCCAGCAGCCTGACAGATCCTTCTTACGAGCAGTACTTC. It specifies CASSLTDPSYEQYF. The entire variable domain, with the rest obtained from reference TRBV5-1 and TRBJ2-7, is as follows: KAGVTQTPRYLIKTRGQQVTLSCSPISGHRSVSWYQQTPGQGLQFLFEYFSETQRNKGNFPGRFSGRQFSNSRSEMNVSTLELGDSALYLCASSLTDPSYEQYFGPGTRLTVT.

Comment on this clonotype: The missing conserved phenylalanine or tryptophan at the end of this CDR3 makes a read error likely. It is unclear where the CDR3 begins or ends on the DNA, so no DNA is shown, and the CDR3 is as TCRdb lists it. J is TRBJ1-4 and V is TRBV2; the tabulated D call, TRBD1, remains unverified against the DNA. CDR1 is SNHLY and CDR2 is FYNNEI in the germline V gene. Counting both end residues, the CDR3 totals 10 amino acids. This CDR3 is CASPWTGENY.

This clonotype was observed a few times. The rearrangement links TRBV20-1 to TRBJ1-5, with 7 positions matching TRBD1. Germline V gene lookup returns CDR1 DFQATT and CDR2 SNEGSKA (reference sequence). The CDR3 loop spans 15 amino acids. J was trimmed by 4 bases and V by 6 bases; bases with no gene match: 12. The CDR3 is CSARDSLWGNQPQHF. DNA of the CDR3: TGCAGTGCGCGGGACAGCTTATGGGGGAATCAGCCCCAGCATTTT.

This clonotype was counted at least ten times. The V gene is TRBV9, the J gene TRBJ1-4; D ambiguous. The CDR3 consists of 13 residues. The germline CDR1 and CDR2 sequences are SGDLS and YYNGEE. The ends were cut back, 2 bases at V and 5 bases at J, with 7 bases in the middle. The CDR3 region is CASSVRENEKLFF. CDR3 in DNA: TGTGCCAGCAGCGTGCGGGAAAATGAAAAACTGTTTTTT.

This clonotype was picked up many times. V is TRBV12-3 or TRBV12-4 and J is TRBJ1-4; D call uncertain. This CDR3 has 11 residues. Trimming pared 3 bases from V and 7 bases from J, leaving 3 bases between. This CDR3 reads CASSFGEKLFF. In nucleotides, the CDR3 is TGTGCCAGCAGTTTCGGTGAAAAACTGTTTTTT.